This is a list of T cell receptor beta chains from one sample in a study of identical twins. TCRdb itself ran the 5' RACE reads through MiXCR, one entry per CDR3 protein. Among roughly 490,000 distinct CDR3 sequences listed, about 13% were seen once. The sample was also reused in another study, on yellow fever vaccine responses in identical twins.

The sequencing sample was made of CD4+ T cells sorted from blood. The source of these receptors is a woman younger than 35 in good health. Each CDR3 is given with its conserved first and last residue. D genes are given only for firm matches. Clone size appears in some rows only: once, few, many, or a class for an expanded clone.

>NA|NA|TRBV11-2|TRBJ2-4
CASSLGVGARGYF
>NA|NA|TRBV15|TRBJ2-3
CATSRGPRGQSVTDTQYF
>TRBD1|NA|TRBV29-1|TRBJ2-3
CSAGGQGAPDTQYF
>NA|NA|TRBV29-1|TRBJ2-1
CSALQGAYNEQFF
>TRBD2|NA|TRBV20-1|TRBJ2-7
CCASPSSSGFTYEQYF
>TRBD1|few|TRBV7-2|TRBJ1-4
CASSLEGGQNEKLFF
>NA|NA|TRBV12-3/TRBV12-4|TRBJ1-1
CASSLGRAVGMNTEAFF
>NA|NA|TRBV20-1|TRBJ2-2
CSARDGLWAAGELFF
>TRBD1|many|TRBV5-1|TRBJ2-1
CASSLRDSAYNEQFF
>TRBD2|few|TRBV24-1|TRBJ2-3
CATRKSTSGGSDTQYF
>TRBD2|NA|TRBV28|TRBJ2-3
CASSLWGLAGLRNTQYF
>NA|many|TRBV6-6|TRBJ2-7
CASSYGEIYEQYF
>NA|few|TRBV11-2|TRBJ2-1
CASRRDMAQFF
>NA|few|TRBV30|TRBJ2-3
CAWRLPGSVGTDTQYF
>TRBD1|few|TRBV4-1|TRBJ1-1
CASSQWTGNTEAFF
>TRBD1|NA|TRBV28|TRBJ2-2
CASRMTGAYTGELFF
>NA|few|TRBV20-1|TRBJ1-2
CSARDDRIF